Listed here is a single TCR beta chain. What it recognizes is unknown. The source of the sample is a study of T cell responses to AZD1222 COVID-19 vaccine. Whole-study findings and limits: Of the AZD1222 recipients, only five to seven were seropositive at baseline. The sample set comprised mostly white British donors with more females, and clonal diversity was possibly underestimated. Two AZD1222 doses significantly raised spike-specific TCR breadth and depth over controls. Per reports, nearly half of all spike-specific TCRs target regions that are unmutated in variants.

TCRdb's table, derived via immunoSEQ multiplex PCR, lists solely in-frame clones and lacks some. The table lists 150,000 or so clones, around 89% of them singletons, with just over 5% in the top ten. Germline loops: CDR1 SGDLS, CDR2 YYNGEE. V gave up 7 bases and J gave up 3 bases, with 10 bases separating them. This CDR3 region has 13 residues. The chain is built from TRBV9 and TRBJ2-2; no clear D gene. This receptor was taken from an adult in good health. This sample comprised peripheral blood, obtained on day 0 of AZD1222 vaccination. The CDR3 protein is CASERLHTGELFF. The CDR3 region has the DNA TGTGCCAGCGAACGACTGCACACCGGGGAGCTGTTTTTT.